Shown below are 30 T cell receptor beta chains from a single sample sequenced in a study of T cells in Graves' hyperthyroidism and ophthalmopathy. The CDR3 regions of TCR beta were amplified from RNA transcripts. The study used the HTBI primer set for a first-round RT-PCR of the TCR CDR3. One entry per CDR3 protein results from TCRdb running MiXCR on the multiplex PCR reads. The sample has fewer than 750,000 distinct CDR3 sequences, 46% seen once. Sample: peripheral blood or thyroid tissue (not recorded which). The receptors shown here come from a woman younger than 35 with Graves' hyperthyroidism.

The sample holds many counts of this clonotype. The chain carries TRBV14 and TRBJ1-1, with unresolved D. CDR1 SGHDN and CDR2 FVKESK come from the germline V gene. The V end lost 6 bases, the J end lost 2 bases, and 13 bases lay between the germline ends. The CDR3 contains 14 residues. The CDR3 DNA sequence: TGTGCCAGCAGTCACCCAAGGGAAAACACTGAAGCTTTCTTT. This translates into CASSHPRENTEAFF.

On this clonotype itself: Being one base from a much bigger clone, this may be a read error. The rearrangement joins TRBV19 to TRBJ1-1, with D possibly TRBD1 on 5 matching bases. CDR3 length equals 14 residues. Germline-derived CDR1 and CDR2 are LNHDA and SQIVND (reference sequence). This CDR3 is CASSFLGTNAEAFF. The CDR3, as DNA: TGTGCCAGTAGTTTCCTCGGGACGAACGCTGAAGCTTTCTTT.

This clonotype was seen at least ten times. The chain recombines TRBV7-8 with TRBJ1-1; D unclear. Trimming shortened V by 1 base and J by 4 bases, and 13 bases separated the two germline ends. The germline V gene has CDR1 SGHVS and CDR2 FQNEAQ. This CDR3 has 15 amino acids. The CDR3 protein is CASSLGPLRPTEAFF. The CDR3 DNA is TGTGCCAGCAGCTTAGGTCCCCTTCGACCCACTGAAGCTTTCTTT.

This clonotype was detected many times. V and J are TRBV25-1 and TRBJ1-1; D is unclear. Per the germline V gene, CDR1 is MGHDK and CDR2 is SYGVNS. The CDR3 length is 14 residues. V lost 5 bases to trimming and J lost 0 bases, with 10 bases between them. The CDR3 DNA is TGTGCCAGCAGTTACCGGAACATGAACACTGAAGCTTTCTTT. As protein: CASSYRNMNTEAFF. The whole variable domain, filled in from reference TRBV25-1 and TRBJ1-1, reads EADIYQTPRYLVIGTGKKITLECSQTMGHDKMYWYQQDPGMELHLIHYSYGVNSTEKGDLSSESTVSRIRTEHFPLTLESARPSHTSQYLCASSYRNMNTEAFFGQGTRLTVV.

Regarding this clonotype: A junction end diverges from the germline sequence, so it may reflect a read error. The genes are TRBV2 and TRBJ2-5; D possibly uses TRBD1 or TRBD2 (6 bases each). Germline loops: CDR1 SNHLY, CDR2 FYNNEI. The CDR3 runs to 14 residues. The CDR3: CASREARRGGTQYF. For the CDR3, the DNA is TGTGCCAGCAGGGAAGCACGCAGGGGAGGAACCCAGTACTTC.

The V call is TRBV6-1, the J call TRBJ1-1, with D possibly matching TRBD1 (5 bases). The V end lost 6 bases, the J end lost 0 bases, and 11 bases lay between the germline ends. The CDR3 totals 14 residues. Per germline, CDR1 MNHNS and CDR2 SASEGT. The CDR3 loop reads CASSETVMNTEAFF. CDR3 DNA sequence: TGTGCCAGCAGCGAGACAGTTATGAACACTGAAGCTTTCTTT.

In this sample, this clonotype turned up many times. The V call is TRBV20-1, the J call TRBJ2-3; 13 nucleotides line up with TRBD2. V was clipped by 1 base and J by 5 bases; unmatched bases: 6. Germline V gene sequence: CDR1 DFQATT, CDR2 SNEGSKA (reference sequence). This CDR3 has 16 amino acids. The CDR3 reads CSARVLAGGSVDTQYF. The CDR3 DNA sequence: TGCAGTGCTAGAGTACTAGCGGGAGGGTCGGTAGATACGCAGTATTTT.

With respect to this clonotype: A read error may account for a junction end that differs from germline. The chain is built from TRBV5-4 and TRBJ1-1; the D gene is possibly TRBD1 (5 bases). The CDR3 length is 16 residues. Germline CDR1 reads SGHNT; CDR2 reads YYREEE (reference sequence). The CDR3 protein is CASTSIGGEMNTEAFF. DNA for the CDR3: TGCGCCAGCACCTCAATCGGGGGGGAAATGAACACTGAAGCTTTCTTT.

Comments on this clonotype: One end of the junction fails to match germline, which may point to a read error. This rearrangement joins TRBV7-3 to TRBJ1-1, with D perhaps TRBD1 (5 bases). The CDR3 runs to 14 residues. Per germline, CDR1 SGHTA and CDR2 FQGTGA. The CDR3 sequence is CASSLNGANTEAFF. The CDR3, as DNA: TGTGCCAGCAGCTTAAACGGGGCGAACACTGAGGCTTTCTTT.

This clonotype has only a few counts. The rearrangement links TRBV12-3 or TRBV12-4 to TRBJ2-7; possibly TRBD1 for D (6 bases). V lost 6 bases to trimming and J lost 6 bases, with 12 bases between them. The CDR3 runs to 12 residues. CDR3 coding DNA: TGTGCCAGCAGCCCCCAGGGGTTCGAGCAGTACTTC. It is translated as CASSPQGFEQYF.

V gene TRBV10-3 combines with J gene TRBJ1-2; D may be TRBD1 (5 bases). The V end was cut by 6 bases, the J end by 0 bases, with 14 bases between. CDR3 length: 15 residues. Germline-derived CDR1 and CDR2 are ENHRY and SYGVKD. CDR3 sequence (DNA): TGTGCCATCAGCCTACAGGCGAACACTAACTATGGCTACACCTTC. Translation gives CAISLQANTNYGYTF.

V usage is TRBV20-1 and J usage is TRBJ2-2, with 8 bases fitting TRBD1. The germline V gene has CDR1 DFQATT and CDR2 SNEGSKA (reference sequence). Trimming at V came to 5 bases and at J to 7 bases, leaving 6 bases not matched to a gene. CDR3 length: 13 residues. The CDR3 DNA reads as TGCAGTGCTTACCAGGGGGCCGGCGGGGAGCTGTTTTTT. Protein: CSAYQGAGGELFF.

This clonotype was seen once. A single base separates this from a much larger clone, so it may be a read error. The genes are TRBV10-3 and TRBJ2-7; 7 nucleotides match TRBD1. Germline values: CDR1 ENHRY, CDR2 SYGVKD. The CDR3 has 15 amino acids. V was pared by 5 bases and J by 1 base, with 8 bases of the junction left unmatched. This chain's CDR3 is CAISRAWTGSYEQYF. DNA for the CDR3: TGTGCCATCAGTCGGGCCTGGACAGGATCCTACGAGCAGTACTTC.

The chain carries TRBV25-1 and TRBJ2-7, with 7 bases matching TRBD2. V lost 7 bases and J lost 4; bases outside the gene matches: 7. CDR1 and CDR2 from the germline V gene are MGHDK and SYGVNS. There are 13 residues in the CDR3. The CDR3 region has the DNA TGTGCCAGCACGCCCTGGGGGGGGTACGAGCAGTACTTC. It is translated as CASTPWGGYEQYF.

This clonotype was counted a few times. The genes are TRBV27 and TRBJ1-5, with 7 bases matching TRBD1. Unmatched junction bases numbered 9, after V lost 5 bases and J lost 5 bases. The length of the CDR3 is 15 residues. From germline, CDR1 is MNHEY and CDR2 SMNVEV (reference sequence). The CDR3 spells CASSAYRGGDQPQHF. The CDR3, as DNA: TGTGCCAGCAGTGCCTACAGGGGCGGGGATCAGCCCCAGCATTTT.

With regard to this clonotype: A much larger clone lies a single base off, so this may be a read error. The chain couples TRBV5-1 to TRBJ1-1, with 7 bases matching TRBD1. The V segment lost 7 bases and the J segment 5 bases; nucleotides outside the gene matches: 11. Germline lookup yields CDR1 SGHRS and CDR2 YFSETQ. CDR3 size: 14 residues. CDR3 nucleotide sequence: TGCGCCAGCGGCCCCGACAGGGAGGGTACTGAAGCTTTCTTT. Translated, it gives CASGPDREGTEAFF.

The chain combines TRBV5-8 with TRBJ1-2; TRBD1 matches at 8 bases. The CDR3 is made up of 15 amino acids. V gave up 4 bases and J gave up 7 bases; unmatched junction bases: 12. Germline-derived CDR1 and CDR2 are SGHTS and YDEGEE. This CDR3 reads CASSPGQAARGGYTF. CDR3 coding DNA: TGTGCCAGCAGCCCGGGACAGGCCGCCCGGGGTGGCTACACCTTC.

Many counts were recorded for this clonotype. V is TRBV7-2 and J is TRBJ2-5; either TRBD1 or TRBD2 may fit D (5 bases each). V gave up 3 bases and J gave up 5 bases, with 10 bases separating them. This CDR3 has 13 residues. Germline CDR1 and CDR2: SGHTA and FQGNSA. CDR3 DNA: TGTGCCAGCAGCTTCCCCCGGGGCGAGACCCAGTACTTC. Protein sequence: CASSFPRGETQYF.

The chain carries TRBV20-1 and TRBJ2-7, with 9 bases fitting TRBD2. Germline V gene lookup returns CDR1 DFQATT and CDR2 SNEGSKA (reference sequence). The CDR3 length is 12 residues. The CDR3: CRLAGAAYEQYF. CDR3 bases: TGCAGATTAGCGGGAGCAGCCTACGAGCAGTACTTC.

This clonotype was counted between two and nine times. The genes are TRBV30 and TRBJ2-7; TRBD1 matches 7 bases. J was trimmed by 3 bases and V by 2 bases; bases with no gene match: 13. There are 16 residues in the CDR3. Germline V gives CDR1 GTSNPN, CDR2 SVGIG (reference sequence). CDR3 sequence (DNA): TGTGCCTGGAGTTTCCAGAGGGGGCGCGAGAACTACGAGCAGTACTTC. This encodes CAWSFQRGRENYEQYF.

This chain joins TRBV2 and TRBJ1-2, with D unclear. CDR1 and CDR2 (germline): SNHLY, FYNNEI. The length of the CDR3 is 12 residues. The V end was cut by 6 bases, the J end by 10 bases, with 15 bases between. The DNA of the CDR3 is TGTGCCAGCAGGGGCTACGAGCAGTACTACACCTTC. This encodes CASRGYEQYYTF.

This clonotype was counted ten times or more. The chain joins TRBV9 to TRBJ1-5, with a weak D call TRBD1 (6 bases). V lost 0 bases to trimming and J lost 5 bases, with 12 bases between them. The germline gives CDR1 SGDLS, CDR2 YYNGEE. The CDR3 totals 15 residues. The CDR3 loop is CASSVAATGHQPQHF. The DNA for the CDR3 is TGTGCCAGCAGCGTAGCTGCGACAGGTCATCAGCCCCAGCATTTT.

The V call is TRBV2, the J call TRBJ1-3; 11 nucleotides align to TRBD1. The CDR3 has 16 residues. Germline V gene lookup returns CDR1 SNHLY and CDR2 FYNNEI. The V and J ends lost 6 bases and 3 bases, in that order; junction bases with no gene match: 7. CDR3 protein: CASRRDRGTDGNTIYF. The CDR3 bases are TGTGCCAGCAGACGGGACAGGGGGACAGATGGAAACACCATATATTTT.

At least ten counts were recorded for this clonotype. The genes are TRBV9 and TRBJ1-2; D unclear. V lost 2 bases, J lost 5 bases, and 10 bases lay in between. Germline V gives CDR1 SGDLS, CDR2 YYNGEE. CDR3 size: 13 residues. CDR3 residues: CASSVRTDYGYTF. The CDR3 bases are TGTGCCAGCAGCGTCCGGACGGATTATGGCTACACCTTC.

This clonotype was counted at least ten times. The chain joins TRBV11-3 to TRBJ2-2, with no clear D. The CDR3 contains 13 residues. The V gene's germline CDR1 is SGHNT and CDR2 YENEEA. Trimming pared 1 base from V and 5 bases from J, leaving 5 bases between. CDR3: CASSLVRTGELFF. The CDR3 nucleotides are TGTGCCAGCAGCTTAGTAAGGACCGGGGAGCTGTTTTTT. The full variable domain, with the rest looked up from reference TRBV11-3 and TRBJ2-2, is EAGVVQSPRYKIIEKKQPVAFWCNPISGHNTLYWYLQNLGQGPELLIRYENEEAVDDSQLPKDRFSAERLKGVDSTLKIQPAELGDSAVYLCASSLVRTGELFFGEGSRLTVL.

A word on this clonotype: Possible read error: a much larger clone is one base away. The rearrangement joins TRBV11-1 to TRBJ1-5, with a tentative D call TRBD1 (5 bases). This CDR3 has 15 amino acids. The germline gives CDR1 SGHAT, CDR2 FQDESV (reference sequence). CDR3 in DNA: TGTGCCAGCAGCTTAGGAACGGGACCCAATCGGCCCCAGCATTTT. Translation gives CASSLGTGPNRPQHF.

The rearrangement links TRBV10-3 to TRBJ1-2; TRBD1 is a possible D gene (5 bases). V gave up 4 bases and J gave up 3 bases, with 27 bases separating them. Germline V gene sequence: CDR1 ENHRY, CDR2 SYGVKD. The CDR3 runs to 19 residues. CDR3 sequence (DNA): TGTGCCATCAGTGCCAGCGGGAGGAGAGGGACCGTCGAAGACTATGGCTACACCTTC. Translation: CAISASGRRGTVEDYGYTF.

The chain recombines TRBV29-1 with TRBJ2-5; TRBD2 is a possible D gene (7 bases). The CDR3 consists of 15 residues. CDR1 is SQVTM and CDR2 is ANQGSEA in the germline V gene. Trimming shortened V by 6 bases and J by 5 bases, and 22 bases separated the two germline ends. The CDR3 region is CSVTGIGRASETQYF. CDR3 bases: TGCAGCGTAACAGGGATAGGGAGGGCCTCCGAGACCCAGTACTTC.

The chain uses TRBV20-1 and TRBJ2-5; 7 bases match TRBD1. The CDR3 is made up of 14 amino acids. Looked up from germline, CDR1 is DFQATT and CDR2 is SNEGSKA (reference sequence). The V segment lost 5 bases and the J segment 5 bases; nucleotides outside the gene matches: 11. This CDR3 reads CSASRTGRGETQYF. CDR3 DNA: TGCAGTGCTTCTCGGACAGGCCGGGGCGAGACCCAGTACTTC.

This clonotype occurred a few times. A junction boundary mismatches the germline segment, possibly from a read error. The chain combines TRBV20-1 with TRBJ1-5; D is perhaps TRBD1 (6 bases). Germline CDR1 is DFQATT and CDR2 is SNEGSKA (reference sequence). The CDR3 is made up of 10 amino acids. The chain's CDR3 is CSARDRATGF. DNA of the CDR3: TGCAGTGCTAGAGATCGGGCAACAGGGTTT.